The T cell receptor (beta chain) described here comes from a study of CD8 T cells in ankylosing spondylitis (dated by TCRdb to about 2017). Context from the whole study: The study set out to find disease-linked TCR variants by profiling T cell receptor beta repertoires in ankylosing spondylitis patients and healthy donors. In total, the full study cohort was made up of roughly 110 healthy donors and 20 to 25 ankylosing spondylitis patients. Peripheral blood was sampled, and synovial fluid was additionally collected from ankylosing spondylitis patients.

Instrument used: Illumina HiSeq 2500. TCR beta libraries were prepared by quantitative 5'-RACE with molecular barcodes. Regarding the original processing steps: A new computational method based on a probabilistic model of VDJ rearrangement was used to identify disease-linked TCR variants. Using fastp at Q25 and MiXCR, TCRdb reprocessed the public reads and kept productive beta chains. CDR3 protein duplicates are merged, each entry listing the most common genes and DNA. The V and J calls were not made by the authors but by TCRdb's processing. A total of 350,000 to 450,000 distinct CDR3 sequences appear in this sample, 20% to 25% of them only once. The ten largest clones add up to about an eighth of the sample. Findings and caveats that apply to the study as a whole: Significant enrichment of the disease-linked clones was reported in matched synovial fluid samples from ankylosing spondylitis patients. Some TCR beta motif variants had previously been reported in synovial fluid and blood of reactive arthritis patients, which suggested common disease-initiation mechanisms. The disease-linked clones showed a CD8+ phenotype and occurred at relatively low frequencies in peripheral blood. A TCR beta motif made up of several highly homologous amino acid variants appeared to be characteristic of blood from ankylosing spondylitis patients.

The CDR3 has 17 amino acids, counting the end cysteine and phenylalanine. Left in the record is the CDR3 DNA by itself, 51 bases read in frame from the first base. Between the V and J ends, shortened by 2 bases and 1 base respectively, the junction contains 15 bases. For CDR1 and CDR2, the germline V gene (reference sequence) lists WNHNN and SYGVQD. On this clonotype itself: Its binding antigen is unknown. No base quality values were provided; no much bigger clone lies one nucleotide off.

The source is a male donor with ankylosing spondylitis or in good health (not recorded which). The sequencing input was blood, either unsorted or a sorted T cell fraction (not recorded which). In this chain, TRBV10-1 is recombined with TRBJ2-4; possibly the D gene is TRBD1, per 5 matching bases. Read as DNA, the sequence is TGCGCCAGCAGTGAGGGTCGACAGCTAGGGGCCAAAAACATTCAGTACTTC. It codes for CASSEGRQLGAKNIQYF.